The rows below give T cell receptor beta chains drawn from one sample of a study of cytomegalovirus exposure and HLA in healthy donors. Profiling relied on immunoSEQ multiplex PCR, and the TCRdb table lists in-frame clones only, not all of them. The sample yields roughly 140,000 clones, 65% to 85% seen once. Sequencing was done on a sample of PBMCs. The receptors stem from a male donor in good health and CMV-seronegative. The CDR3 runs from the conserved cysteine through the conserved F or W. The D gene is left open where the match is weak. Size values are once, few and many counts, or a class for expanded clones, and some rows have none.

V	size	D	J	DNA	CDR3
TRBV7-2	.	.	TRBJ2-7	TGTGCCAGCAGCGCCGGTGGGCTCTACGAGCAGTACTTC	CASSAGGLYEQYF
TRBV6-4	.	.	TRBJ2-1	TGTGCCAGCAGTGAATTCGGAGCGAGGTCCTACAATGAGCAGTTCTTC	CASSEFGARSYNEQFF
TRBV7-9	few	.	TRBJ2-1	TGTGCCAGCACTTTATCGGATGAGCAGTTCTTC	CASTLSDEQFF
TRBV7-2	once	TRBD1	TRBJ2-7	TGTGCCAGCAGCCCGGACAGGGGGCTTTACGAGCAGTACTTC	CASSPDRGLYEQYF
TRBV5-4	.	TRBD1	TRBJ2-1	TGTGCCAGCAGTGGGACAGACTACAATGAGCAGTTCTTC	CASSGTDYNEQFF
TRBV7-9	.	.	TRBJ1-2	TGTGCCAGCAGCTCGCAAACTCCTGTCCACTATGGCTACACCTTC	CASSSQTPVHYGYTF
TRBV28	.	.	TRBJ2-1	TGTGCCAGCAGTGCCCGTCCCGAAAGTAGATTCTTC	CASSARPESRFF
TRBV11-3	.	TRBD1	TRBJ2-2	TGTGCCAGCAGCTTAGGATACAGGGGCCCGAACACCGGGGAGCTGTTTTTT	CASSLGYRGPNTGELFF
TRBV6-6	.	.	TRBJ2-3	TGTGCCAGCAGGGGACTTTTGACAGATACGCAGTATTTT	CASRGLLTDTQYF
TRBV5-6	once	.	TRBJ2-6	TGTGCCAGCAGTCGCGGTGGGGCCAACGTCCTGACTTTC	CASSRGGANVLTF
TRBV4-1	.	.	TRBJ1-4	TGCGCCAGCAGCCAAGATTCATGGCAGGCCTCTAATGAAAAACTGTTTTTT	CASSQDSWQASNEKLFF
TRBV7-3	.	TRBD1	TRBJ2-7	TGTGCCAGCAGCTTCGGACAGGCCCCCTACGAGCAGTACTTC	CASSFGQAPYEQYF
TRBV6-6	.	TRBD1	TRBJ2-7	TGTGCCAGCAGAAGGGACAGGTACGAGCAGTACTTC	CASRRDRYEQYF
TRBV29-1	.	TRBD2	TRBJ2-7	TGCAGCGCCGGACTAGCGGGAGGGTCCGAGCAGTACTTC	CSAGLAGGSEQYF
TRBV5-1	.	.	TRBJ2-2	TGCGCCAGTACCCACAGGAAGATCAACAAAAACACCGGGGAGCTGTTTTTT	CASTHRKINKNTGELFF
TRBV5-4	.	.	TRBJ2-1	TGTGCCAGCAGCTTTGCTGCGAACTCCTACAATGAGCAGTTCTTC	CASSFAANSYNEQFF
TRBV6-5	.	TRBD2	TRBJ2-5	TGTGCCAGCAGTTACGGACTAGCGGGAGGGGGGGAGACCCAGTACTTC	CASSYGLAGGGETQYF
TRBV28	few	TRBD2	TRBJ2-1	TGTGCCAGCCGGGATAGCGGGAGGGCCTACAATGAGCAGTTCTTC	CASRDSGRAYNEQFF
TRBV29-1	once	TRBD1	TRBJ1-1	TGCAGCGTAGGCGGTATGGACAGGGTCAGCGTTGAAGCTTTCTTT	CSVGGMDRVSVEAFF
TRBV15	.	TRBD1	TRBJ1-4	TGTGCCACCAGCCGTCCCGGGACAGGGGTACGAGATGAAAAACTGTTTTTT	CATSRPGTGVRDEKLFF
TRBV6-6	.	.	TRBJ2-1	TGTGCCAGCAGTTCTGGGAGCGGCTCCTACAATGAGCAGTTCTTC	CASSSGSGSYNEQFF
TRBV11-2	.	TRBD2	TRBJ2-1	TGTGCCAGCAGCCCCAGACTAGCGGGGCATGAGCAGTTCTTC	CASSPRLAGHEQFF
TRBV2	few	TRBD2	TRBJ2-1	TGTGCCAGCAGTGAAACGGTAGCGGGGGGCTACAATGAGCAGTTCTTC	CASSETVAGGYNEQFF
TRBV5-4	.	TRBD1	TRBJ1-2	TGTGCCAGCAGCGGACCCGGACAGGGGGGAGGCGGCTACACCTTC	CASSGPGQGGGGYTF
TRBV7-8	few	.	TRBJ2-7	TGTGCCAGCAGCTTAACAGGAGACGAGCAGTACTTC	CASSLTGDEQYF
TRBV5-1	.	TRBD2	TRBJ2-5	TGCGCCAGCAGCTTGCTACTAGCGGGAGGGCTCGAGACCCAGTACTTC	CASSLLLAGGLETQYF
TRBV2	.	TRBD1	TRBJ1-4	TGTGCCAGCAGAACTACAGGGGGGGTGGAAAAACTGTTTTTT	CASRTTGGVEKLFF
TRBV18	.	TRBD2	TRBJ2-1	TGTGCCAGCTCACGGGGACTAGCGGGGACTTTCAATGAGCAGTTCTTC	CASSRGLAGTFNEQFF
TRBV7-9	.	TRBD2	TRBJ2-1	TGTGCCAGCAGCTTCGGTTTGATTGGGACTAGCGGGACGGGTGAGCAGTTCTTC	CASSFGLIGTSGTGEQFF
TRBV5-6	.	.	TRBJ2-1	TGTGCCAGCAGCTTAACAGGGATACGAAACAATGAGCAGTTCTTC	CASSLTGIRNNEQFF
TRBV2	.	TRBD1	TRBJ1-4	TGTGCCAGCAGTGAGGGGACAGGGATTAACGAAAAACTGTTTTTT	CASSEGTGINEKLFF
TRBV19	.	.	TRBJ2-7	TGTGCCAGTAGCCCACTCCTTGCGGGCGAGCAGTACTTC	CASSPLLAGEQYF
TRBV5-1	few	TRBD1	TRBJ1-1	TGCGCCAGCAGCTCCCTGACAGGGGGCCGGAACACTGAAGCTTTCTTT	CASSSLTGGRNTEAFF
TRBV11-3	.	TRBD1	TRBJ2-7	TGTGCCAGCAGCCCGACAGGGTCCTACGAGCAGTACTTC	CASSPTGSYEQYF
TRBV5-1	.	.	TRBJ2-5	TGCGCCAGCAGCTTGGTGGAGATTGAGACCCAGTACTTC	CASSLVEIETQYF
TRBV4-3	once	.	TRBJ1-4	TGCGCCAGCAGCCAAAAGGGAGGAAGGACTAATGAAAAACTGTTTTTT	CASSQKGGRTNEKLFF
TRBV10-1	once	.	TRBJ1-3	TGCGCCAGCAGTGAGGGACACGTCTCTGGAAACACCATATATTTT	CASSEGHVSGNTIYF
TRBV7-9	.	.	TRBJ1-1	TGTGCCAGCAGCCCTTCAGGGGATGAAGCTTTCTTT	CASSPSGDEAFF
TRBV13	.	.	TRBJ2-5	TGTGCCAGCAGCTTAGTCGCGACAGCCAACCAAGAGACCCAGTACTTC	CASSLVATANQETQYF
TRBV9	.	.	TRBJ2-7	TGTGCCAGCAGCCCAAGATCCCGGGACTTCTCCTACGAGCAGTACTTC	CASSPRSRDFSYEQYF
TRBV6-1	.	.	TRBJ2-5	TGTGCCAGCAGTGAGAGCAGAGGGGAGACCCAGTACTTC	CASSESRGETQYF